This TCR beta chain was recorded in a study of PD-1 blockade in classical Hodgkin lymphoma. This clone was observed a few times. Its target is unknown. Notes on the study in general: Relative to healthy donors, newly diagnosed patients reportedly had lower baseline TCR diversity, which was reported as lower still in relapsed/refractory patients. Repertoire differences have undefined causes, possibly disease activity or prior therapy.

In germline, CDR1 is LNHNV, CDR2 YYDKDF (reference sequence). V shed 0 bases and J shed 4 bases, with 6 bases lying between them. The CDR3 has 13 residues. Sequencing was performed with immunoSEQ multiplex PCR; in TCRdb, only in-frame clones are kept and a portion is missing. Found here are 2,000 to 2,500 clones, less than 85% of them singletons; the top ten hold about 35%. No patient escaped relapse after autologous stem cell transplantation, and brentuximab vedotin exposure varied. Through magnetic negative selection, CD8+ T cells were separated from PBMCs that had been thawed. The clonotype was recovered from a human donor with classical Hodgkin lymphoma. The source was CD8+ T cells from blood, collected at baseline. The J gene is TRBJ2-5, the V gene TRBV15; D is ambiguous. The CDR3 coding sequence is TGTGCCACCAGCAGAGAAAACCTAGAGACCCAGTACTTC. It specifies CATSRENLETQYF.